Listed below are T cell receptor beta chains from one sample, sequenced in a study of OX40 agonist ivuxolimab in advanced cancers. Data came from immunoSEQ multiplex PCR; TCRdb stores just in-frame clones and leaves some out. The table includes about 62,000 clones, roughly 90% detected once. Material: CD4+ or CD8+ T cells sorted from blood, obtained in a trial of the OX40 agonist ivuxolimab. The receptors were sampled from an adult with an advanced solid tumor such as melanoma, head and neck, liver or kidney cancer. CDR3s include the opening cysteine and the closing phenylalanine or tryptophan.

v_gene: TRBV18; j_gene: TRBJ2-2; CDR3aa: CASSRGGPGTGTGELFF
v_gene: TRBV6-6; j_gene: TRBJ1-4; CDR3aa: CASRGQGAREKLFF
v_gene: TRBV7-9; j_gene: TRBJ2-2; CDR3aa: CASSLLAVTGELFF
v_gene: TRBV4-2; j_gene: TRBJ2-5; CDR3aa: CASSLEGRSGSIETQYF
v_gene: TRBV5-3; j_gene: TRBJ1-3; CDR3aa: CASSLGVYSGNTIYF
v_gene: TRBV2; j_gene: TRBJ2-5; CDR3aa: CASGGGGGETQYF
v_gene: TRBV9; j_gene: TRBJ1-4; CDR3aa: CASSVDRGRSEKLFF
v_gene: TRBV5-1; j_gene: TRBJ1-2; CDR3aa: CASSIGGQSGGYTF
v_gene: TRBV19; j_gene: TRBJ1-1; CDR3aa: CASSIRASLGTEAFF
v_gene: TRBV2; j_gene: TRBJ2-5; CDR3aa: CASSDSGVQETQYF
v_gene: TRBV19; j_gene: TRBJ2-1; CDR3aa: CASSTLAGGPSSYNEQFF
v_gene: TRBV5-1; j_gene: TRBJ2-2; CDR3aa: CASSFTTTGSSGELFF
v_gene: TRBV18; j_gene: TRBJ2-5; CDR3aa: CASSPRTEASETQYF
v_gene: TRBV6-6; j_gene: TRBJ1-1; CDR3aa: CASSETDKDTEAFF
v_gene: TRBV4-2; j_gene: TRBJ1-6; CDR3aa: CASSQDMGWRDSPLHF
v_gene: TRBV28; j_gene: TRBJ1-2; CDR3aa: CASPAGRNGYTF
v_gene: TRBV5-6; j_gene: TRBJ1-4; CDR3aa: CASSPFGLQKLFF
v_gene: TRBV28; j_gene: TRBJ2-7; CDR3aa: CASRVNYEQYF
v_gene: TRBV7-9; j_gene: TRBJ1-2; CDR3aa: CASSLPRPGVYGYTF
v_gene: TRBV9; j_gene: TRBJ2-7; CDR3aa: CASSVGLAGAYEQYF
v_gene: TRBV5-4; j_gene: TRBJ2-7; CDR3aa: CATQEGGSSYEQYF
v_gene: TRBV25-1; j_gene: TRBJ1-1; CDR3aa: CASSESRGAEAFF
v_gene: TRBV9; j_gene: TRBJ2-5; CDR3aa: CASSPTLADQETQYF
v_gene: TRBV14; j_gene: TRBJ2-7; CDR3aa: CASSQEGGPTYEQYF
v_gene: TRBV6-1; j_gene: TRBJ1-6; CDR3aa: CASSETGQPISPLHF
v_gene: TRBV10-3; j_gene: TRBJ2-6; CDR3aa: CAIRDRGSGDSGANVLTF
v_gene: TRBV18; j_gene: TRBJ1-2; CDR3aa: CASVPGPNYGYTF
v_gene: TRBV7-2; j_gene: TRBJ2-7; CDR3aa: CASSLVVSLVSSYEQYF
v_gene: TRBV7-9; j_gene: TRBJ1-5; CDR3aa: CASSSGTGTQPQHF
v_gene: TRBV11-2; j_gene: TRBJ1-4; CDR3aa: CASSLGTGDEKLFF
v_gene: TRBV27; j_gene: TRBJ2-1; CDR3aa: CASKRQGLDYNEQFF
v_gene: TRBV5-1; j_gene: TRBJ2-3; CDR3aa: CASSRPLAGGPDTQYF
v_gene: TRBV4-1; j_gene: TRBJ1-5; CDR3aa: CASSQTESARARQPQHF
v_gene: TRBV4-1; j_gene: TRBJ2-3; CDR3aa: CASSQMTSYTDTQYF
v_gene: TRBV10-2; j_gene: TRBJ2-2; CDR3aa: CASSETGLAAANTGELFF
v_gene: TRBV7-8; j_gene: TRBJ1-5; CDR3aa: CASSASRDTQHF
v_gene: TRBV6-1; j_gene: TRBJ2-7; CDR3aa: CASSELAGGSRWQQYF
v_gene: TRBV9; j_gene: TRBJ2-5; CDR3aa: CASSTRGGAGETQYF
v_gene: TRBV6-5; j_gene: TRBJ1-5; CDR3aa: CASREGGSNQPQHF
v_gene: TRBV12-2; j_gene: TRBJ2-5; CDR3aa: CASRLGPFGLGKQETQYF
v_gene: TRBV5-1; j_gene: TRBJ2-5; CDR3aa: CASSLPGAETKTQYF
v_gene: TRBV2; j_gene: TRBJ2-2; CDR3aa: CASVLAGGNTGELFF
v_gene: TRBV11-3; j_gene: TRBJ2-7; CDR3aa: CASSPPSYEQYF
v_gene: TRBV5-8; j_gene: TRBJ2-5; CDR3aa: CAEKAGPFRETQYF
v_gene: TRBV21-1; j_gene: TRBJ2-4; CDR3aa: CASSKAGQAPPKNIQYF
v_gene: TRBV14; j_gene: TRBJ2-1; CDR3aa: CASSQSRGSGGPYNEQFF
v_gene: TRBV5-1; j_gene: TRBJ2-3; CDR3aa: CASSLGLAGKADTQYF
v_gene: TRBV7-9; j_gene: TRBJ2-1; CDR3aa: CASSLAGAHNEQFF
v_gene: TRBV7-3; j_gene: TRBJ1-2; CDR3aa: CASSSGQGSTNYGYTF
v_gene: TRBV11-1; j_gene: TRBJ2-5; CDR3aa: CASSPPLREETQYF
v_gene: TRBV7-2; j_gene: TRBJ1-6; CDR3aa: CASSLDRGSYNSPLHF
v_gene: TRBV6-1; j_gene: TRBJ1-5; CDR3aa: CASSEDRPYSNQPQHF